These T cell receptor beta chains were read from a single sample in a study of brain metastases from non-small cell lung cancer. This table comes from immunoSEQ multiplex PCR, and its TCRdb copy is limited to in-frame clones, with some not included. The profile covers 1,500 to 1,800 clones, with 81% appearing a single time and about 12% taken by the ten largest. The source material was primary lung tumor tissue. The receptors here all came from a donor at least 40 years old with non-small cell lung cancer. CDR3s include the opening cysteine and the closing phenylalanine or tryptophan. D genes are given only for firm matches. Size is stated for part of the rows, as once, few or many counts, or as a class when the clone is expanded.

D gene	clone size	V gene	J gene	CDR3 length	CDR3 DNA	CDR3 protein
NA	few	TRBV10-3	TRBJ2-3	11	TGTGCCATCAGGAGGGGGGATACGCAGTATTTT	CAIRRGDTQYF
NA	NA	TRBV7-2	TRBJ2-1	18	TGTGCCAGCAGCTTAAGAACCCGTACCCTAGTGGCGGGCAATGAGCAGTTCTTC	CASSLRTRTLVAGNEQFF
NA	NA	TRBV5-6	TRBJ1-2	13	TGTGCCAACACACCGACGCCCAGCTATGGCTACACCTTC	CANTPTPSYGYTF
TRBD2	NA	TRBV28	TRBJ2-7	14	TGTGCCAGCCATCCCGGGGGGAGAACCTACGAGCAGTACTTC	CASHPGGRTYEQYF
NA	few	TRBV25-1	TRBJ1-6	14	TGTGCCACTCGGACCTACTCCTATAATTCACCCCTCCACTTT	CATRTYSYNSPLHF
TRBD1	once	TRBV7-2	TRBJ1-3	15	TGTGCCAGCAGTCACAGGGGTCTGGGCGGAAACACCATATATTTT	CASSHRGLGGNTIYF
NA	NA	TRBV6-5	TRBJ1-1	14	TGTGCCAGCACCTTTAGTGGGTTAAACACTGAAGCTTTCTTT	CASTFSGLNTEAFF
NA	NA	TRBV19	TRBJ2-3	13	TGTGCCAGTAGTATAATTCTGACAAATACGCAGTATTTT	CASSIILTNTQYF
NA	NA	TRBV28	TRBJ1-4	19	TGTGCCAGCAGCCGACCCTTTGGTGTCGGTGGCGGGACCAATGAAAAACTGTTTTTT	CASSRPFGVGGGTNEKLFF
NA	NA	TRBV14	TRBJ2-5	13	TGTACCAGCAGCCTTAGGCCACGGGAGACCCAGTACTTC	CTSSLRPRETQYF
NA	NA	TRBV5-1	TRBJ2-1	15	TGCGCCAGCAGCCACCGGGACCCCGGTGGCAATGAGCAGTTCTTC	CASSHRDPGGNEQFF
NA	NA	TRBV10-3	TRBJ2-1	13	TGTGCCATCAGTGAGTCAAGGAACAATGAGCAGTTCTTC	CAISESRNNEQFF
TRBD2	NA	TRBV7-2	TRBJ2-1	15	TGTGCCAGCAGCTCAAGGACTAGGGGAATCAATGAGCAATTCTTC	CASSSRTRGINEQFF
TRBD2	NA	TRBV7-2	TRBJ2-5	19	TGTGCCAGCAGATACGGAGGGGGACTAGCGGGGGGCCTCCAAGAGACCCAGTACTTC	CASRYGGGLAGGLQETQYF
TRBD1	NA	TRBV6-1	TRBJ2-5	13	TGTGCCAGCAGTTTGACAGGGTTGGAGACCCAGTACTTC	CASSLTGLETQYF
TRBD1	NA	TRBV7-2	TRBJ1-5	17	TGTGCCAGCAGCTCACGCGACAGGGGAGTTGGCAATCAGCCCCAGCATTTT	CASSSRDRGVGNQPQHF
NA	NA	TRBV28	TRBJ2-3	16	TGTGCCAGCAGTTTGTGGGGTCCCGCGAGCACAGATACGCAGTATTTT	CASSLWGPASTDTQYF
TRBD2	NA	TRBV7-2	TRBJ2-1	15	TGTGCCAGCAGCCCGTGGACTAGGACTGACAATGAGCAGTTCTTC	CASSPWTRTDNEQFF
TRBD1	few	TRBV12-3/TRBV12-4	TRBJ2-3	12	TGTGCCAGCAGTCGGACAGGGGTTACGCAGTATTTT	CASSRTGVTQYF
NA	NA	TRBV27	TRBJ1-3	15	TGTGCCAGCAGTACTCGACAGAGCTCTGGAAACACCATATATTTT	CASSTRQSSGNTIYF
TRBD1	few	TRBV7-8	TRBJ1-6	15	TGTGCCAGCAGCACGGACAGGGGGACTCGGTCACCCCTCCACTTT	CASSTDRGTRSPLHF
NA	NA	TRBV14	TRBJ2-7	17	TGTGCCAGCAGCCAAGAACCGGTGGGACACTATGCCTACAAGCAGTACTTC	CASSQEPVGHYAYKQYF
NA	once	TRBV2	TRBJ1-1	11	TGTGCCAGCAGTTATGTGACTGAAGCTTTCTTT	CASSYVTEAFF
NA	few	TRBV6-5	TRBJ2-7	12	TGTGCCAGCAGTCCTCTTGTCGGAGGGCAGTACTTC	CASSPLVGGQYF
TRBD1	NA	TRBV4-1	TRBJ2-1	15	TGCGCCAGCAGCCAGGACAGGGTCTCCTACAATGAGCAGTTCTTC	CASSQDRVSYNEQFF
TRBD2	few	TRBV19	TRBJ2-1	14	TGTGCCAGTAGTATTACTAGCGGGGACAATGAGCAGTTCTTC	CASSITSGDNEQFF
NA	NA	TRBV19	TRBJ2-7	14	TGTGCCAGTAGTATAGGTGACGGCTCCTACGAGCAGTACTTC	CASSIGDGSYEQYF
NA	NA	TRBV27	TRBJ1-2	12	TGTGCCAGTAAAACGGGCGCTAGTGGCTACACCTTC	CASKTGASGYTF
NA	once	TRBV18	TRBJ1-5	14	TGTGCCAGCTCAAGCCGGGACACCGATCAGTCCCAGCATTTT	CASSSRDTDQSQHF
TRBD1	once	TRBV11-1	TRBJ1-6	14	TGTGCCAGCAGCATGACAGGGTTTACTTCACCCCTCCACTTT	CASSMTGFTSPLHF
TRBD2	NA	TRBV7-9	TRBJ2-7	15	TGTGCCAGCAGACCGGGACTAGCGGGTACCTACGAGCAGTACTTC	CASRPGLAGTYEQYF
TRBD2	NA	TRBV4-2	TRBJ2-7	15	TGTGCCAGCAGCCAAGAAAAGGGACTAGCGTACGAGCAGTACTTC	CASSQEKGLAYEQYF
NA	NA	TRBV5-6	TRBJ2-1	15	TGTGCCAGCAGCCCAGGGGTTCTCCCTTACAATGAGCAGTTCTTC	CASSPGVLPYNEQFF
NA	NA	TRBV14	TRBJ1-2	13	TGTGTCAGCAGCCCAAGATGGGGGGATGGCTACACCTTC	CVSSPRWGDGYTF
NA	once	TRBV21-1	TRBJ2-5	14	TGTGCCAGCAGCAAATTTATGTACCAAGAGACCCAGTACTTC	CASSKFMYQETQYF
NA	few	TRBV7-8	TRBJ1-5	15	TGTGCTGTGGTCGACAGAGAGAATAGCAATCAGCCCCAGCATTTT	CAVVDRENSNQPQHF
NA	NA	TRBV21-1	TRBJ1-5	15	TGTGCCAGCAGCAACAGGCAGGGAGAAGTTCAGCCCCAGCATTTT	CASSNRQGEVQPQHF
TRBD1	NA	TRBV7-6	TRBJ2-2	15	TGTGCCAGCAGCTTCGGGACAGTGGGGACCGGGGAGCTGTTTTTT	CASSFGTVGTGELFF
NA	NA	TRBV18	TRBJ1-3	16	TGTGCCAGCTCACCAATACCCCCCGGATCTGGAAACACCATATATTTT	CASSPIPPGSGNTIYF
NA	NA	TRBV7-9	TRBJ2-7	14	TGTGCCAGCAGCTTATCAGGGAAGGATCGCGAGCAGTACTTC	CASSLSGKDREQYF
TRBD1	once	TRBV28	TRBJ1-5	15	TGTGCCAGCAGTCCTCGACAGGGGGGTAATCAGCCCCAGCATTTT	CASSPRQGGNQPQHF